This T cell receptor (beta chain) was sequenced in a study of blood T cell repertoires in COVID-19. Study in general: Samples of COVID-19 (acute and convalescent) were obtained from the United States, Italy and Spain. PBMCs, B-cell-depleted T cells, or T cells were the source of the cDNA or gDNA that made up the material.

V shed 6 bases and J shed 4 bases, with 12 bases lying between them. The CDR3 covers 14 residues. CDR1 MDHEN and CDR2 SYDVKM come from the germline V gene. Two consecutive negative NP/OP PCR tests, clearance, or resolved symptoms defined Cohort 3 recovery. Study processing details: Reference gene primer amplification gave estimated nucleated cell counts. Repertoires were generated with immunoSEQ multiplex PCR, while TCRdb's copy carries only in-frame clones and drops some. From that table come the V and J calls and clone size; the DNA was used to work out D and trimming. The sample has about 190,000 clones; approximately 88% are singletons.

The sample taken for sequencing was PBMCs or T cells enriched from blood (not recorded which). The sequence came from a woman in her thirties who had recovered from COVID-19. The chain has TRBV28 and TRBJ1-4; D might be TRBD1 (6 bases). The CDR3 reads CASSQRTDNEKLFF. The DNA for the CDR3 is TGTGCCAGCAGCCAACGGACAGATAATGAAAAACTGTTTTTT.